This passage covers 28 T cell receptor beta chains from one sample sequenced in a study of T cells in Graves' hyperthyroidism and ophthalmopathy. Amplification yielded TCR beta CDR3 regions, with RNA transcripts as the source. The TCR CDR3 was amplified in a first-round RT-PCR using the HTBI primer set. MiXCR, applied by TCRdb to the multiplex PCR reads, yields one record per CDR3 protein. Of 300,000 to 400,000 distinct CDR3 sequences in the sample, about 18% are singletons; the top ten hold over 35%. Material for sequencing was blood. Receptor source: a man younger than 35 with Graves' ophthalmopathy.

The sample holds a few counts of this clonotype. The chain couples TRBV7-6 to TRBJ1-4, with D unresolved. CDR3 length: 15 amino acids. Looked up from germline, CDR1 is SGHVS and CDR2 is FNYEAQ. V was trimmed by 6 bases and J by 8 bases, leaving 19 bases between them. The DNA for the CDR3 is TGTGCCAGCAGTTACGACCCGGGTCCGATGGAAAAACTGTTTTTT. Its translation: CASSYDPGPMEKLFF.

A few counts support this clonotype. The chain carries TRBV5-1 and TRBJ2-3, with 12 nucleotides matching TRBD2. The V and J ends lost 3 bases and 1 base, in that order; junction bases with no gene match: 3. This CDR3 spans 16 amino acids. Germline lookup yields CDR1 SGHRS and CDR2 YFSETQ. This CDR3 is CASSSRTSGGTDTQYF. CDR3 coding DNA: TGCGCCAGCAGCTCAAGGACTAGCGGGGGCACAGATACGCAGTATTTT.

This clonotype was counted many times. The rearrangement links TRBV7-2 to TRBJ2-3; the match to TRBD2 covers 8 bases. The CDR3 covers 16 residues. With V trimmed by 2 bases and J by 3 bases, 7 bases remained unmatched. Germline V gives CDR1 SGHTA, CDR2 FQGNSA. CDR3 region: CASSLLAGGRTDTQYF. The DNA of the CDR3 is TGTGCCAGCAGCTTATTGGCGGGGGGACGAACAGATACGCAGTATTTT.

The chain couples TRBV20-1 to TRBJ1-5, with 7 positions matching TRBD1. After removal of 5 bases from V and 3 bases from J, the junction contained 10 bases not matched to a gene. CDR3 length: 15 amino acids. Germline V gene sequence: CDR1 DFQATT, CDR2 SNEGSKA (reference sequence). CDR3 amino acids: CSAGSGQVYNQPQHF. CDR3 sequence (DNA): TGCAGTGCTGGATCCGGACAGGTCTACAATCAGCCCCAGCATTTT.

This clonotype was seen more than once but under ten times. The rearrangement joins TRBV5-1 to TRBJ2-1, with TRBD2 matching 11 bases. J lost 9 bases, V lost 4 bases, and 12 bases had no gene match. In germline, CDR1 is SGHRS, CDR2 YFSETQ. CDR3 length: 16 amino acids. Here the CDR3 DNA reads TGCGCCAGCAGCAGTACCGGGACTAGCGGTTGGAGTGAGCAGTTCTTC. Translating it yields CASSSTGTSGWSEQFF.

This clonotype has a handful of counts. V gene TRBV9 combines with J gene TRBJ2-1; 7 bases are a match to TRBD2. In germline, CDR1 is SGDLS, CDR2 YYNGEE. With V trimmed by 4 bases and J by 0 bases, 10 bases remained unmatched. This CDR3 has 17 residues. The CDR3 protein is CASSPGGGTNSYNEQFF. As DNA, the CDR3 is TGTGCCAGCAGCCCTGGGGGGGGAACCAACTCCTACAATGAGCAGTTCTTC.

This clonotype was seen repeatedly, ten times or more. The chain links TRBV28 to TRBJ2-1; tentative D call: TRBD2 (6 bases). This CDR3 is 16 amino acids long. The germline CDR1 and CDR2 sequences are MDHEN and SYDVKM. Trimming left V 2 bases short and J 5 bases short, with 16 bases between. CDR3 bases: TGTGCCAGCAGTTTAAGCCCCGGACTATTTGACAATGAGCAGTTCTTC. It yields the protein CASSLSPGLFDNEQFF.

This clonotype was detected a few times. The CDR3 spells CASTEVGRKDYGYTF. The CDR3 coding sequence is TGTGCCAGCACCGAGGTGGGAAGAAAGGACTATGGCTACACCTTC. This sequence joins TRBV6-1 and TRBJ1-2; D call uncertain. The CDR3 sequence is 15 residues long. Germline values: CDR1 MNHNS, CDR2 SASEGT. The V and J ends lost 7 bases and 3 bases respectively, with 18 bases between them.

This chain uses TRBV4-3 with TRBJ1-5, with D maybe TRBD1 (5 bases). This CDR3 is 13 amino acids long. Between the trimmed V and J ends, which lost 4 bases and 1 base, there was a span of 5 bases. The germline gives CDR1 LGHNA, CDR2 YSLEER. The CDR3 protein is CASSRQSNQPQHF. The CDR3 nucleotides are TGCGCCAGCAGCCGACAGAGCAATCAGCCCCAGCATTTT.

This clonotype showed up many times. The chain links TRBV18 to TRBJ1-4, with unresolved D. The CDR3 consists of 13 residues. Per the germline V gene, CDR1 is KGHSH and CDR2 is LQKENI. V shed 6 bases and J shed 5 bases, with 10 bases lying between them. The CDR3 loop reads CASSGGQNEKLFF. CDR3 sequence (DNA): TGTGCCAGCTCGGGCGGTCAGAATGAAAAACTGTTTTTT.

V and J are TRBV7-2 and TRBJ2-1, with 16 bases fitting TRBD2. V lost 3 bases and J lost 0; bases outside the gene matches: 17. The germline gives CDR1 SGHTA, CDR2 FQGNSA. CDR3 length equals 23 residues. Here the CDR3 DNA reads TGTGCCAGCAGCTTGAGATCCGGGACTAGCGGGGGGGCCCTTTTTAGCTCCTACAATGAGCAGTTCTTC. As protein: CASSLRSGTSGGALFSSYNEQFF.

This clonotype appeared many times. The genes are TRBV7-2 and TRBJ2-1, with 7 bases aligning to TRBD2. After removal of 4 bases from V and 4 bases from J, the junction contained 19 bases not matched to a gene. The length of the CDR3 is 19 residues. CDR1 and CDR2 (germline): SGHTA, FQGNSA. CDR3 amino acids: CASSSPEGRGTLSYNEQFF. In DNA, the CDR3 is TGTGCCAGCAGCTCTCCCGAAGGGCGGGGGACCCTCTCGTACAATGAGCAGTTCTTC.

This clonotype came up many times. The gene calls are TRBV27 and TRBJ1-1; 9 positions match TRBD1. CDR3 length: 15 amino acids. Germline V gene lookup returns CDR1 MNHEY and CDR2 SMNVEV (reference sequence). The V segment lost 7 bases and the J segment 3 bases; nucleotides outside the gene matches: 9. Here the CDR3 DNA reads TGTGCCAGCACCCCCGGGGACAGGGCGTACACTGAAGCTTTCTTT. Its translation: CASTPGDRAYTEAFF.

The sample holds many counts of this clonotype. V usage is TRBV28 and J usage is TRBJ2-3; no definite D call. CDR3 size: 17 residues. Per the germline V gene, CDR1 is MDHEN and CDR2 is SYDVKM. V was trimmed by 2 bases and J by 0 bases, leaving 15 bases between them. CDR3 in DNA: TGTGCCAGCAGTTTACCACTTACTGGCTCTAGCACAGATACGCAGTATTTT. It yields the protein CASSLPLTGSSTDTQYF.

This clonotype was counted many times. The chain employs TRBV2 and TRBJ1-6; tentative D call: TRBD1 (5 bases). The length of the CDR3 is 15 residues. With 3 bases removed from V and 5 bases from J, the gap between germline ends came to 11 bases. Per germline, CDR1 SNHLY and CDR2 FYNNEI. The CDR3, as DNA: TGTGCCAGCAGTGACAGGGCGAGGGATAATTCACCCCTCCACTTT. It translates to CASSDRARDNSPLHF.

Ten or more counts support this clonotype. The chain carries TRBV20-1 and TRBJ2-5; no clear D. The CDR3 extends over 12 amino acids. The germline gives CDR1 DFQATT, CDR2 SNEGSKA (reference sequence). V gave up 6 bases and J gave up 6 bases, with 14 bases separating them. CDR3 DNA sequence: TGCAGTGCGACTCCGACCGTACAGACCCAGTACTTC. This codes for CSATPTVQTQYF.

As regards this clonotype: A much bigger clone sits one base away, suggesting this may be a read error. The DNA of the CDR3 is TGCGCCAGCAGCGACAGGAGGAAGGCCGGGGAGCTGTTTTTT. It encodes CASSDRRKAGELFF. The chain carries TRBV5-1 and TRBJ2-2, with D possibly TRBD1 on 6 matching bases. The CDR3 runs to 14 residues. Per the germline V gene, CDR1 is SGHRS and CDR2 is YFSETQ. Trimming left V 4 bases short and J 6 bases short, with 13 bases between.

This clonotype has just a few counts. The chain uses TRBV2 and TRBJ2-1, with TRBD2 identical over 9 bases. Looked up from germline, CDR1 is SNHLY and CDR2 is FYNNEI. The V segment lost 2 bases and the J segment 7 bases; nucleotides outside the gene matches: 6. This CDR3 region has 15 residues. The DNA for the CDR3 is TGTGCCAGCAGTGAACATAGCGGGAGTGTTAATGAGCAGTTCTTC. Protein product: CASSEHSGSVNEQFF.

The J gene is TRBJ2-1, the V gene TRBV4-1; perhaps D is TRBD1 or TRBD2 (5 bases each). Trimming took 0 bases from V and 0 from J, leaving 12 bases between them. Per the germline V gene, CDR1 is MGHRA and CDR2 is YSYEKL. The CDR3 has 17 amino acids. DNA for the CDR3: TGCGCCAGCAGCCAAGATTCCGGGGCGAGCTCCTACAATGAGCAGTTCTTC. Translation gives CASSQDSGASSYNEQFF.

This clonotype was picked up many times. The chain has TRBV6-1 and TRBJ2-5, with 10 bases fitting TRBD2. The V segment lost 6 bases and the J segment 5 bases; nucleotides outside the gene matches: 6. Germline V gives CDR1 MNHNS, CDR2 SASEGT. This CDR3 has 14 residues. The CDR3 reads CASRSGGASETQYF. CDR3 sequence (DNA): TGTGCCAGCAGGAGCGGGGGGGCCTCGGAGACCCAGTACTTC.

The chain employs TRBV19 and TRBJ1-5; D unclear. This CDR3 has 15 amino acids. Trimming shortened V by 3 bases and J by 1 base, and 10 bases separated the two germline ends. Germline V lookup: CDR1 LNHDA, CDR2 SQIVND (reference sequence). CDR3 bases: TGTGCCAGTAGTATTCCCGGTAGAAGCAATCAGCCCCAGCATTTT. It is translated as CASSIPGRSNQPQHF.

The chain couples TRBV2 to TRBJ1-6; tentative D call: TRBD1 (5 bases). Germline V CDR1 and CDR2: SNHLY, FYNNEI. This CDR3 has 15 residues. V shed 5 bases and J shed 10 bases, with 18 bases lying between them. As DNA, the CDR3 is TGTGCCAGCAGTTCCGGGACCGTAAGTGTATCACCCCTCCACTTT. Protein: CASSSGTVSVSPLHF.

V is TRBV5-1 and J is TRBJ2-7; D possibly corresponds to TRBD2 (6 bases). V was trimmed by 4 bases and J by 4 bases, leaving 21 bases between them. CDR1 is SGHRS, CDR2 YFSETQ, per germline. The CDR3 spans 16 residues. CDR3 coding DNA: TGCGCCAGCAGCATGTCGACTAGTTTCGTCTCTTACGAGCAGTACTTC. It codes for CASSMSTSFVSYEQYF.

This clonotype has a count of ten or more. The chain couples TRBV2 to TRBJ2-5, with D perhaps matching TRBD1 (6 bases). Germline V CDR1 and CDR2: SNHLY, FYNNEI. The CDR3 runs to 16 residues. V lost 4 bases and J lost 5, with 20 bases in between. CDR3 region: CASSGGRGEGWETQYF. The CDR3 DNA follows: TGTGCCAGCAGTGGAGGCAGGGGAGAGGGTTGGGAGACCCAGTACTTC.

This clonotype was found many times. The chain combines TRBV28 with TRBJ1-5, with D possibly matching TRBD1 (6 bases). Germline lookup yields CDR1 MDHEN and CDR2 SYDVKM. Trimming stripped 6 bases from V and 8 bases from J, with 17 bases between. The CDR3 length is 14 residues. The CDR3 region is CASRPITGGEPQHF. The CDR3 DNA reads TGTGCCAGCAGACCGATAACCGGGGGCGAGCCCCAGCATTTT.

This clonotype appeared many times. The chain uses TRBV27 and TRBJ2-3; a possible D gene is TRBD2 (6 bases). The V gene's germline CDR1 is MNHEY and CDR2 SMNVEV (reference sequence). The CDR3 has 16 amino acids. The V end was cut by 2 bases, the J end by 0 bases, with 12 bases between. The DNA for the CDR3 is TGTGCCAGCAGTTTAGTGGGCGGGACGAGCACAGATACGCAGTATTTT. Its protein product is CASSLVGGTSTDTQYF.

This chain connects TRBV20-1 to TRBJ1-4; unclear D gene. The CDR3 has 11 amino acids. The germline V gene has CDR1 DFQATT and CDR2 SNEGSKA (reference sequence). V lost 5 bases, J lost 7 bases, and 8 bases lay in between. CDR3 nucleotides: TGCAGTGCTCGGAAGGGTGAAAAACTGTTTTTT. Its translation is CSARKGEKLFF.

The chain joins TRBV24-1 to TRBJ2-5, with 9 bases lining up with TRBD2. V was clipped by 7 bases and J by 4 bases; unmatched bases: 9. The CDR3 runs 15 residues. CDR1 is KGHDR, CDR2 SFDVKD, per germline. DNA of the CDR3: TGTGCCACCAGCCCGATAGCGGGGGACGGAGAGACCCAGTACTTC. It yields the protein CATSPIAGDGETQYF.